This T cell receptor beta chain came from a study of cytomegalovirus exposure and HLA in healthy donors. As for the study in general: Samples from HLA-typed donors yielded some 85 million unique TCRs in an early data release.

Study-wide findings and caveats: In a later analysis, HLA-associated beta chains showed higher expansion and lower generation probabilities than comparable chains.

V dropped 5 bases and J dropped 4; count of bases not matched to a gene: 12. The CDR3 is 17 residues long. In germline, CDR1 is LNHNV, CDR2 YYDKDF (reference sequence). Use of 60 Vbeta and 13 Jbeta primers characterized the PCR. Profiled with immunoSEQ multiplex PCR; TCRdb holds only in-frame clones, not every one. The top ten clones hold approximately 0.22% of a sample with about 200,000 clones, roughly 80% of them seen once. This clone has just a few counts. No antigen is known for it. Input material: PBMCs. The rearrangement joins TRBV15 to TRBJ1-5, with 9 bases lining up with TRBD1. This clonotype originated in a girl aged 2-15 years in good health and CMV-seronegative. CDR3 in amino acids: CATSSTRQGGSNQPQHF. DNA for the CDR3: TGTGCCACCAGCTCCACCCGACAGGGGGGGTCTAATCAGCCCCAGCATTTT. Together with reference TRBV15 and TRBJ1-5, the CDR3 gives the full variable domain: DAMVIQNPRYQVTQFGKPVTLSCSQTLNHNVMYWYQQKSSQAPKLLFHYYDKDFNNEADTPDNFQSRRPNTSFCFLDIRSPGLGDTAMYLCATSSTRQGGSNQPQHFGDGTRLSIL.